This entry is about one TCR beta chain. Its target is unknown. The data stem from a study of vaccination effects on CD4 cells after COVID-19. As for the study in general: It was two doses of either the BNT162b2 or mRNA-1273 vaccine that participants received.

Antigen-specific CD4+ T cells were expanded with viral peptide pools in the ViraFEST assay before sequencing. It was after nine to ten days of culture that CD4+ T cells were isolated. According to the study, vaccine recipients showed no prior SARS-CoV-2 infection and negative nucleocapsid antibodies. CDR1 and CDR2 (germline): MNHEY, SVGAGI. CDR3 length: 13 residues. V lost 5 bases to trimming and J lost 6 bases, with 13 bases between them. Assay: immunoSEQ multiplex PCR; the TCRdb copy retains only in-frame clones and omits some. Among about 45,000 clones listed, around 77% were seen once. Broader study findings: Marked clonal contraction of infection- and vaccine-induced clones was seen late after vaccination. Cross-reactivity with common cold coronaviruses was shown by only 1 of 255 vaccine-induced clones in healthy vaccinees.

Sequences were derived from CD4+ T cells from PBMCs cultured with SARS-CoV-2 spike peptides, sampled before COVID-19 vaccination. This sequence was found in a human donor who received a COVID-19 vaccine. The chain couples TRBV6-5 to TRBJ1-2, with a weak D call TRBD1 (6 bases). The CDR3 loop reads CASSQTGQNGYTF. Written as DNA, the CDR3 is TGTGCCAGCAGTCAGACCGGACAGAATGGCTACACCTTC.